The table lists the clone carrying this T cell receptor (beta chain) with a few counts. The antigen remains undetermined. The data originate from a study of cytomegalovirus exposure and HLA in healthy donors. V was cut by 1 base and J by 1 base, with 10 bases left in between. Germline V gives CDR1 MGHRA, CDR2 YSYEKL. The CDR3 length is 15 residues. The PCR employed 60 Vbeta primers together with 13 Jbeta primers. As originally analysed: There were about 80 million unique TCR beta chains by a later count, and approximately 10 million of them were shared. Clones were read by immunoSEQ multiplex PCR, and TCRdb kept only the in-frame ones, dropping some. V, J and clone size are taken as reported in that table, and D and trimming were inferred from the DNA itself. The sample records about 130,000 clones, approximately 83% being singletons. Study-wide findings and caveats: Data from an earlier analysis indicated that most TCR beta V segments were productive either about 90% or about 30% of the time. With later analysis, a missense DCLRE1C variant became linked to TCR beta V- and J-gene trimming.

The sample taken for sequencing was PBMCs. This receptor was taken from a middle-aged woman in good health and CMV-seropositive. The rearrangement uses TRBV4-1 and TRBJ1-1; D uncertain. This CDR3 reads CASSQGYLSNTEAFF. For the CDR3, the DNA is TGCGCCAGCAGCCAAGGCTATCTTTCGAACACTGAAGCTTTCTTT.